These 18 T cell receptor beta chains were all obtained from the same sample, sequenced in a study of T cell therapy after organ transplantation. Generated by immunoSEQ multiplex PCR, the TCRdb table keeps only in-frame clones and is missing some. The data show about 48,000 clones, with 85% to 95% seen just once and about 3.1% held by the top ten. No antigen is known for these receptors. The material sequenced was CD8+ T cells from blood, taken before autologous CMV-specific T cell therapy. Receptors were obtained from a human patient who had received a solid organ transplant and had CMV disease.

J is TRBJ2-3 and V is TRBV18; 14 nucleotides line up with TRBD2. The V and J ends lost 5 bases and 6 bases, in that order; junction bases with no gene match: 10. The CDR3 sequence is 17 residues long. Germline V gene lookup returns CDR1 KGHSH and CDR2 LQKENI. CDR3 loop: CASSTGTSGSLSDTQYF. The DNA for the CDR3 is TGTGCCAGCTCAACAGGGACTAGCGGGAGTTTATCGGATACGCAGTATTTT.

The CDR3 nucleotides are TGTGCCAGCAGTTTAGGGCCAGGGTTAGGCTACACCTTC. This sequence encodes CASSLGPGLGYTF. The rearrangement joins TRBV27 to TRBJ1-2; D might be TRBD1 (5 bases). The CDR3 runs 13 residues. Germline CDR1 reads MNHEY; CDR2 reads SMNVEV (reference sequence). With 2 bases removed from V and 8 bases from J, the gap between germline ends came to 12 bases.

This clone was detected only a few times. Written as DNA, the CDR3 is TGTGCCAGCAGTTCGGCAGAATATAACTATGGCTACACCTTC. Residues: CASSSAEYNYGYTF. The chain combines TRBV27 with TRBJ1-2; the D is unclear. V was cut by 4 bases and J by 1 base, with 10 bases left in between. CDR3 size: 14 residues. CDR1 and CDR2 from the germline V gene are MNHEY and SMNVEV (reference sequence).

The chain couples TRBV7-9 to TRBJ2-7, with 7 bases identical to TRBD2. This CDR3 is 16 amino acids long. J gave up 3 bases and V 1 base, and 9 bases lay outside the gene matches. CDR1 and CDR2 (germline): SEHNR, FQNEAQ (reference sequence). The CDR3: CASSLVSGGSLYEQYF. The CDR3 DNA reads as TGTGCCAGCAGCTTAGTCTCGGGCGGGAGCCTCTACGAGCAGTACTTC.

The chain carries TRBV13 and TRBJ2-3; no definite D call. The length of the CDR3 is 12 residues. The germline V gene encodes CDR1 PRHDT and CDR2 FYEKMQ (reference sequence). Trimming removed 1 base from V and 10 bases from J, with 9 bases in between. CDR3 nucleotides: TGTGCCAGCAGCTTAGACCTGGAATCGCAGTATTTT. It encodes CASSLDLESQYF.

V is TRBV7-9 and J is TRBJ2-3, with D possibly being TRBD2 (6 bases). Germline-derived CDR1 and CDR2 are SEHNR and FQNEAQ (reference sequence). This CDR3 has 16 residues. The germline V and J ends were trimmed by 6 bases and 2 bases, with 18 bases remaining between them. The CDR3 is CASRSIRLAITDTQYF. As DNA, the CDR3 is TGTGCCAGCAGATCAATCCGCCTAGCGATCACAGATACGCAGTATTTT.

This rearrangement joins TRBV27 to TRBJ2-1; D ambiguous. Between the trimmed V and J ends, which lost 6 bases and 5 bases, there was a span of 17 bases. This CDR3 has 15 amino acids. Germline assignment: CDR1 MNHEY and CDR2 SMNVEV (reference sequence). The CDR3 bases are TGTGCCAGCAGAAATGGGGTGGTTGGGGACAATGAGCAGTTCTTC. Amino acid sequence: CASRNGVVGDNEQFF.

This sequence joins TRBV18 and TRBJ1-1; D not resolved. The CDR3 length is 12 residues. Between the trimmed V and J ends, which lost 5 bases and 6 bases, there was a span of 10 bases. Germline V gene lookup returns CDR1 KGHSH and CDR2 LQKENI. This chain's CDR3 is CASSAATPEAFF. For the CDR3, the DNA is TGTGCCAGCTCAGCTGCAACCCCTGAAGCTTTCTTT.

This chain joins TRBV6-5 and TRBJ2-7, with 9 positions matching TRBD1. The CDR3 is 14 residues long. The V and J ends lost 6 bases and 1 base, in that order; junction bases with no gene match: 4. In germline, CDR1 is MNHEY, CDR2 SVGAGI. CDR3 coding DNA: TGTGCCAGCAGACCCGGGACAGGGTCCTACGAGCAGTACTTC. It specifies CASRPGTGSYEQYF.

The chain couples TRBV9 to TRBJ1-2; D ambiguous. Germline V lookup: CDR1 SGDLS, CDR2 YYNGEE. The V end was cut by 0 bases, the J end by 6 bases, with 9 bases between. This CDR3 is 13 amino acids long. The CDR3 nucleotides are TGTGCCAGCAGCGTAGAGGGATTAAATGGCTACACCTTC. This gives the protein CASSVEGLNGYTF.

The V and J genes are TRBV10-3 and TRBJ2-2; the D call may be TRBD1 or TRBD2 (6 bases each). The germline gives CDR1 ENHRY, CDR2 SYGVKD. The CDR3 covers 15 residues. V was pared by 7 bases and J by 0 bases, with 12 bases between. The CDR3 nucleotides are TGTGCCATCACTGCGGGACAATCGAACACCGGGGAGCTGTTTTTT. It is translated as CAITAGQSNTGELFF.

For the CDR3, the DNA is TGTGCCAGTATGCAGGGGGAGAACACCGGGGAGCTGTTTTTT. It is translated as CASMQGENTGELFF. The chain couples TRBV19 to TRBJ2-2, with 7 bases lining up with TRBD1. The V and J ends lost 7 bases and 1 base, in that order; junction bases with no gene match: 3. Germline V CDR1 and CDR2: LNHDA, SQIVND (reference sequence). The length of the CDR3 is 14 residues.

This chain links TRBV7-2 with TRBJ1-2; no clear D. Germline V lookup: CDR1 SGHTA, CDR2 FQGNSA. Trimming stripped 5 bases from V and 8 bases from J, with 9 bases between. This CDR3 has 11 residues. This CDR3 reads CASSPSGGYTF. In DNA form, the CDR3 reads TGTGCCAGCAGCCCCAGTGGGGGCTACACCTTC.

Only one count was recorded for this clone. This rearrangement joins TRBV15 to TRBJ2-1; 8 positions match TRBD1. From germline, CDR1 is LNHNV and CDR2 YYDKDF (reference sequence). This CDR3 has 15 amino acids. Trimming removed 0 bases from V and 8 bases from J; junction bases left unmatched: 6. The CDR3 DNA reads TGTGCCACCAGCAGAGATCAGGGGGCTGGGGATGAGCAGTTCTTC. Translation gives CATSRDQGAGDEQFF.

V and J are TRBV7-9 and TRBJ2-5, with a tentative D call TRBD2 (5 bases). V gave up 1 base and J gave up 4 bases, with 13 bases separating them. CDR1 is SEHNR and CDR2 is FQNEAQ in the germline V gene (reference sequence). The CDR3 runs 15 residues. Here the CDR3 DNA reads TGTGCCAGCAGCTTAGGTGCAGGAGGCGGAGAGACCCAGTACTTC. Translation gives CASSLGAGGGETQYF.

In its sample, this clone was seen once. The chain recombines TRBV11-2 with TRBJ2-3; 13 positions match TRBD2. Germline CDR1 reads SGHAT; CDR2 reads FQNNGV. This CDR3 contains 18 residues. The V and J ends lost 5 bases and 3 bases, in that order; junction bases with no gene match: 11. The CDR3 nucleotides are TGTGCCAGCAGCCCCCGGACTAGCGGGAGAAAGAGGACAGATACGCAGTATTTT. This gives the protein CASSPRTSGRKRTDTQYF.

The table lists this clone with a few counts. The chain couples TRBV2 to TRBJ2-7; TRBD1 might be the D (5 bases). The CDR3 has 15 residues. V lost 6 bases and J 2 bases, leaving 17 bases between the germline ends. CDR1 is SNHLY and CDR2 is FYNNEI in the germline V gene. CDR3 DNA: TGTGCCAGCAGCATCGTCCGGACACCTACCTACGAGCAGTACTTC. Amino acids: CASSIVRTPTYEQYF.

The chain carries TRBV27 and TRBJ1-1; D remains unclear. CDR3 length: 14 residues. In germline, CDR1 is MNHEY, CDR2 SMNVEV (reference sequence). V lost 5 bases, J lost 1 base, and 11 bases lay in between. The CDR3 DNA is TGTGCCAGCAGTCCGATGACCTCGAACACTGAAGCTTTCTTT. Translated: CASSPMTSNTEAFF.